The clone carrying this T cell receptor (beta chain) came up a few times. Its antigen is unknown. From approximately 490 ng total RNA, TCR beta cDNA was generated with a primer in the constant region. Generation of the TCR beta libraries relied on three nested multiplex PCR rounds using slightly modified ARM-PCR. TRBV1-TRBV30 forward and Cbeta reverse primers drove the first two approximately 11-cycle rounds. TCRdb ran MiXCR on the multiplex PCR reads and lists one entry per CDR3 protein. The profile shows hundreds of thousands of distinct CDR3 sequences, approximately 58% of them singletons. Blood RNA was derived from unsorted whole blood, and germline DNA was extracted too. Roughly 3.9 milliliters of peripheral blood were drawn presurgically. This CDR3 contains 12 residues. The V gene end was trimmed by 7 bases and the J gene end by 2 bases; junction bases not matched to a gene: 3. Germline CDR1 and CDR2: SQVTM and ANQGSEA.

The data belong to a study of tumor-infiltrating lymphocytes in primary liver carcinoma. Study at large: In every tissue type, samples returned a similar yield of roughly 3.5 to 8 million productive TCRbeta reads. Whole-study findings and limits: Tumor top-250-clone fraction significantly exceeded that of blood (p = 0.039).

Sequencing was done on a sample of peripheral blood. This chain uses TRBV29-1 with TRBJ1-1; 8 bases are shared with TRBD1. The TCR was taken from a woman aged 25-40 years with primary liver carcinoma and hepatitis B virus infection. CDR3 coding DNA: TGCAGCGCGGGACAGGTAAACACTGAAGCTTTCTTT. Its translation: CSAGQVNTEAFF. The full variable domain, completed using reference TRBV29-1 and TRBJ1-1, is SAVISQKPSRDICQRGTSLTIQCQVDSQVTMMFWYRQQPGQSLTLIATANQGSEATYESGFVIDKFPISRPNLTFSTLTVSNMSPEDSSIYLCSAGQVNTEAFFGQGTRLTVV.